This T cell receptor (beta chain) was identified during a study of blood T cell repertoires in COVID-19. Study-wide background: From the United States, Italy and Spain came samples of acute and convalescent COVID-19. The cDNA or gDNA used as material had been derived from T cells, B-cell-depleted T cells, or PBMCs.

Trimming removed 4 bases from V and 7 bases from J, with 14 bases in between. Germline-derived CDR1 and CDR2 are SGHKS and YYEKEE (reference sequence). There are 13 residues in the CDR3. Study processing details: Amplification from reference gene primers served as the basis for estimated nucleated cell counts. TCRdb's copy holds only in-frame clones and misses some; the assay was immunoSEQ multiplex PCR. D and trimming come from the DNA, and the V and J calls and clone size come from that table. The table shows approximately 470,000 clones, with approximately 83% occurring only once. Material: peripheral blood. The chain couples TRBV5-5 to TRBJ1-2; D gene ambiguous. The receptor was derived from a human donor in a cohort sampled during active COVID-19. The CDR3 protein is CASSPTGVTGYTF. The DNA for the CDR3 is TGTGCCAGCAGCCCCACCGGGGTAACTGGCTACACCTTC. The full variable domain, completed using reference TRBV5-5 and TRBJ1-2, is DAGVTQSPTHLIKTRGQQVTLRCSPISGHKSVSWYQQVLGQGPQFIFQYYEKEERGRGNFPDRFSARQFPNYSSELNVNALLLGDSALYLCASSPTGVTGYTFGSGTRLTVV.